This TCR beta chain was captured by sequencing in a study of Graves' ophthalmopathy and Graves' hyperthyroidism. Uncontrolled infections, other autoimmune diseases, pregnancy or lactation barred patients from enrollment. Germline lookup yields CDR1 LNHNV and CDR2 YYDKDF (reference sequence). This CDR3 has 14 amino acids. V shed 6 bases and J shed 7 bases, with 18 bases lying between them. Using RNA transcripts, the TCR beta CDR3 regions were amplified. The authors performed first-round RT-PCR with HTBI primers and then a second-round multiplex PCR. TCRdb ran MiXCR on the multiplex PCR reads and lists one entry per CDR3 protein. The sample contains 1 million to 1.3 million distinct CDR3 sequences, less than 45% of which appear only once. This clonotype was observed a few times.

The origin of this receptor is an adult man with Graves' hyperthyroidism. The sequencing sample was made of peripheral blood or thyroid tissue (not recorded which). The chain joins TRBV15 to TRBJ1-2; D gene ambiguous. CDR3 coding DNA: TGTGCCACCAGACGCAGAGTTGGGGTGGCTGGCTACACCTTC. Amino acids: CATRRRVGVAGYTF.